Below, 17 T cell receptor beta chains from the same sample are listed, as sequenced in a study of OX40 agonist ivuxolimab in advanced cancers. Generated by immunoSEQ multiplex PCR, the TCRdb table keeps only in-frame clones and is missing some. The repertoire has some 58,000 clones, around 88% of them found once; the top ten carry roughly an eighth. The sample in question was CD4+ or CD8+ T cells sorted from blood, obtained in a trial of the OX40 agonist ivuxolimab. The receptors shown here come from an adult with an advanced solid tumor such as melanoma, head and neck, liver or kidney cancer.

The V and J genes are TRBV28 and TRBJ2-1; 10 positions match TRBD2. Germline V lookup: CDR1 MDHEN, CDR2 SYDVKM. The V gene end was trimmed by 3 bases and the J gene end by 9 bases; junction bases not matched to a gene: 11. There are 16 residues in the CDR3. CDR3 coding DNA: TGTGCCAGCAGTTTGCTAGCGGGAGTACGGTTGGGTGAGCAGTTCTTC. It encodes CASSLLAGVRLGEQFF.

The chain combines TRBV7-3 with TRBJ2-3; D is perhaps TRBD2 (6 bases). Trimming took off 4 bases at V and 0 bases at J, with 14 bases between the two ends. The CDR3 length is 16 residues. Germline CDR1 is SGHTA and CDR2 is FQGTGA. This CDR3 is CASSSRGTESTDTQYF. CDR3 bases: TGTGCCAGCAGCTCCCGCGGGACGGAAAGCACAGATACGCAGTATTTT.

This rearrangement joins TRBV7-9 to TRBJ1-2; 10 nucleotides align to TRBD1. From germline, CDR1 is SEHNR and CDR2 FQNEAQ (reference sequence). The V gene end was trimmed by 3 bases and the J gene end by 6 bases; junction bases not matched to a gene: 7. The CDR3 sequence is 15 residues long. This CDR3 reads CASSFWDRGSNGYTF. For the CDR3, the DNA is TGTGCCAGCAGCTTTTGGGACAGGGGCTCGAATGGCTACACCTTC.

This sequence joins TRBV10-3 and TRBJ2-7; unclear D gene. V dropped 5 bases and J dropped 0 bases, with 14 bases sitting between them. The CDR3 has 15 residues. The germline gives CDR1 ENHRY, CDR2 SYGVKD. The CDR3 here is CAISPTEPRSYEQYF. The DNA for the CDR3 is TGTGCCATCAGTCCCACAGAACCCCGCTCCTACGAGCAGTACTTC.

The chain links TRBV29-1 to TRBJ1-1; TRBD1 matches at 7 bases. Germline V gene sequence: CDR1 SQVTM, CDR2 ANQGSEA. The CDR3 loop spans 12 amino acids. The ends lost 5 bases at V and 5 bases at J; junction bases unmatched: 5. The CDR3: CSVKTGVTEAFF. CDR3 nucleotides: TGCAGCGTTAAAACAGGGGTTACTGAAGCTTTCTTT.

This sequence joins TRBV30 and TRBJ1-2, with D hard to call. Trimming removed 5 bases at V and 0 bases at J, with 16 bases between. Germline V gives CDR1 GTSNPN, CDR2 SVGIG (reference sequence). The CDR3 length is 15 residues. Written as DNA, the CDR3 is TGTGCCTGGGGGATCCCCGGAAGGGCTAACTATGGCTACACCTTC. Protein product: CAWGIPGRANYGYTF.

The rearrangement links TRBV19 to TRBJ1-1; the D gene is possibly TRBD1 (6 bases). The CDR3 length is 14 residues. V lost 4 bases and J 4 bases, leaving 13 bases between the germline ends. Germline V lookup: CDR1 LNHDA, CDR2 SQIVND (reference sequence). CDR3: CASSTGQQLTEAFF. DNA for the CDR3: TGTGCCAGTAGTACCGGACAGCAGCTCACTGAAGCTTTCTTT.

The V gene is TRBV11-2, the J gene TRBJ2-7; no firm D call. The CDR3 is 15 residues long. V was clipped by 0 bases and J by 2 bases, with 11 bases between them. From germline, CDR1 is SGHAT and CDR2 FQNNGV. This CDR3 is CASSLEFEQTYEQYF. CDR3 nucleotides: TGTGCCAGCAGCTTAGAGTTCGAACAGACCTACGAGCAGTACTTC.

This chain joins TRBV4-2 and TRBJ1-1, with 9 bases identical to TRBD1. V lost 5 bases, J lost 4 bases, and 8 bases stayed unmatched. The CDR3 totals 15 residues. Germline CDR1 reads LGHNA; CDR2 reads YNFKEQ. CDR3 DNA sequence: TGTGCCAGCAGCAGAGACGGGACAGGGACCACTGAAGCTTTCTTT. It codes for CASSRDGTGTTEAFF.

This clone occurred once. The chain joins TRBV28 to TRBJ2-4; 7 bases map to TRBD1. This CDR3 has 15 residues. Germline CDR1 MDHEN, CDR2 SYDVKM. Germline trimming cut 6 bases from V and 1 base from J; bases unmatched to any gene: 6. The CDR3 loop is CASSQIQGAKNIQYF. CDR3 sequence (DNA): TGTGCCAGCAGCCAAATACAGGGGGCCAAAAACATTCAGTACTTC. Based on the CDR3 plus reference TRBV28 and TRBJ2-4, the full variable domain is DVKVTQSSRYLVKRTGEKVFLECVQDMDHENMFWYRQDPGLGLRLIYFSYDVKMKEKGDIPEGYSVSREKKERFSLILESASTNQTSMYLCASSQIQGAKNIQYFGAGTRLSVL.

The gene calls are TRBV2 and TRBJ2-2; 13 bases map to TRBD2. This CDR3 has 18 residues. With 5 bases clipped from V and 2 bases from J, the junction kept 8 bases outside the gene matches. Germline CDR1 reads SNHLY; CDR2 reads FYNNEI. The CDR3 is CASSLRTSGRVNTGELFF. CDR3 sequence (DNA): TGTGCCAGCAGTCTTAGGACTAGCGGGAGAGTTAACACCGGGGAGCTGTTTTTT.

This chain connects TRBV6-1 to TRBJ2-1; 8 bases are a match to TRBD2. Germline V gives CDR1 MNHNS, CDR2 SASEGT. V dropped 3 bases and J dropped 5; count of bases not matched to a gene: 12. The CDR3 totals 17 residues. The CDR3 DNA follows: TGTGCCAGCAGTGATAGCCCCGGGAGGGCCTATAACAATGAGCAGTTCTTC. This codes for CASSDSPGRAYNNEQFF.

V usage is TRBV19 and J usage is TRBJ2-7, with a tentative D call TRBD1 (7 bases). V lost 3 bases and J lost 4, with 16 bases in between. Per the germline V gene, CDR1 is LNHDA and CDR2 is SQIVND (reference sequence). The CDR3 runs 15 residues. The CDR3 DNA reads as TGTGCCAGTAGTATCAAGCAGGGGGGATTTTACGAGCAGTACTTC. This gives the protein CASSIKQGGFYEQYF.

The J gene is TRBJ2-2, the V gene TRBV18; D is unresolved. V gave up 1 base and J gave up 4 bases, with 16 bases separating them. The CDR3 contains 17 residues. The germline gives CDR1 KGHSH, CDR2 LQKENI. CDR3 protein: CASSPRSGYEPTGELFF. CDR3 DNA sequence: TGTGCCAGCTCACCACGCTCAGGCTATGAACCCACCGGGGAGCTGTTTTTT.

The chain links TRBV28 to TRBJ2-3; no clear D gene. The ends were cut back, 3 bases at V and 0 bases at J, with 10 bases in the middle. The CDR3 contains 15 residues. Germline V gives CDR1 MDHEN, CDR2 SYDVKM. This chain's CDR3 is CASSFGIPSTDTQYF. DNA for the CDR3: TGTGCCAGCAGTTTTGGGATTCCAAGCACAGATACGCAGTATTTT.

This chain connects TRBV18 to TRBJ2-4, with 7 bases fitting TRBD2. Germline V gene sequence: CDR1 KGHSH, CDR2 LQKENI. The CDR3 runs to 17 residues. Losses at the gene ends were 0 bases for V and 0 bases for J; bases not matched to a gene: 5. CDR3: CASSPPGGSQAKNIQYF. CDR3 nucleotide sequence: TGTGCCAGCTCACCACCGGGGGGGAGCCAAGCCAAAAACATTCAGTACTTC.

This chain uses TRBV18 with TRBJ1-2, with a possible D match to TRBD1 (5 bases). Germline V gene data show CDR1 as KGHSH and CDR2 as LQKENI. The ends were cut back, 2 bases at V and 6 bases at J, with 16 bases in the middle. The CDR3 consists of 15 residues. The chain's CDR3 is CASSPDGGRVDGYTF. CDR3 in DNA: TGTGCCAGCTCACCAGATGGCGGCAGGGTTGATGGCTACACCTTC.